The next 32 T cell receptor beta chains were all read from a single sample in a study of T cell repertoires in cytomegalovirus infection. TCRdb called the reads again in MiXCR, with one record for every CDR3 protein. The repertoire holds about 770,000 distinct CDR3 sequences, with approximately 32% as singletons. These TCRs' antigens remain unknown. Sequences were derived from cultured CD8+ T cells from PBMCs, sampled from culture after CMV antigen stimulation. The receptors were sampled from a human donor in good health (CMV status not recorded). Some clones in this sample may be carry-over from other donors' samples.

This clonotype was seen many times. The V call is TRBV7-6, the J call TRBJ1-2; D remains ambiguous. Germline V lookup: CDR1 SGHVS, CDR2 FNYEAQ. The CDR3 loop spans 14 amino acids. V lost 1 base and J 3 bases, leaving 9 bases between the germline ends. The CDR3 DNA is TGTGCCAGCAGCTTAGGAGTTGGCTACTATGGCTACACCTTC. This encodes CASSLGVGYYGYTF.

The table lists this clonotype with a few counts. V gene TRBV6-6 combines with J gene TRBJ1-1; possible D gene TRBD1, 6 bases. V was shortened by 6 bases and J by 0 bases, with 14 bases between the two germline ends. The CDR3 extends over 15 amino acids. Germline V gives CDR1 MNHNY, CDR2 SVGAGI (reference sequence). For the CDR3, the DNA is TGTGCCAGCAGAAGACGGGACATAGTGAACACTGAAGCTTTCTTT. Its translation: CASRRRDIVNTEAFF.

In regard to this clonotype: A read error may explain this, as a much larger clone is one base away. The DNA for the CDR3 is TGTGCCAGCGGACCCGGGACTGCGAACATCGGGGAGCTGTTTTTT. Translated, it gives CASGPGTANIGELFF. The gene calls are TRBV7-6 and TRBJ2-2; D may be TRBD2 (6 bases). Germline V gene data show CDR1 as SGHVS and CDR2 as FNYEAQ. This CDR3 contains 15 residues.

This clonotype was seen only a few times. The V call is TRBV6-6, the J call TRBJ2-3; no reliable D call. Trimming stripped 7 bases from V and 4 bases from J, with 15 bases between. Per germline, CDR1 MNHNY and CDR2 SVGAGI (reference sequence). This CDR3 region has 14 residues. CDR3: CASTGRGVPDTQYF. In nucleotides, the CDR3 is TGTGCCAGCACCGGGCGAGGTGTACCAGATACGCAGTATTTT.

This rearrangement joins TRBV9 to TRBJ2-1; TRBD2 aligns across 7 bases. CDR3 length: 20 amino acids. Trimming took 4 bases from V and 0 from J; bases not matched to a gene: 19. Germline V lookup: CDR1 SGDLS, CDR2 YYNGEE. The CDR3 sequence is CASSPPMLAEGNSSYNEQFF. CDR3 in DNA: TGTGCCAGCAGCCCGCCCATGCTAGCGGAGGGAAACAGCTCCTACAATGAGCAGTTCTTC.

This chain uses TRBV7-9 with TRBJ1-4; D is unclear. V gave up 1 base and J gave up 8 bases, with 5 bases separating them. CDR3 length: 12 amino acids. The V gene's germline CDR1 is SEHNR and CDR2 FQNEAQ (reference sequence). CDR3 in amino acids: CASSLDDEKLFF. The CDR3 DNA follows: TGTGCCAGCAGCTTAGATGACGAAAAACTGTTTTTT.

In this sample, this clonotype turned up many times. The chain is built from TRBV7-8 and TRBJ2-1, with 15 bases matching TRBD2. The junction had 13 bases not matched to a gene; V was cut back by 5 bases and J by 8 bases. The CDR3 consists of 18 residues. Germline loops: CDR1 SGHVS, CDR2 FQNEAQ. The CDR3: CASSIRAGTSGGLDEQFF. For the CDR3, the DNA is TGTGCCAGCAGCATCCGCGCGGGGACTAGCGGGGGGCTGGATGAGCAGTTCTTC.

The V call is TRBV11-1, the J call TRBJ1-2; D is uncertain. Germline CDR1 SGHAT, CDR2 FQDESV (reference sequence). This CDR3 has 14 residues. Trimming stripped 5 bases from V and 2 bases from J, with 12 bases between. This CDR3 is CASSPRVHNYGYTF. CDR3 nucleotides: TGTGCCAGCAGCCCCCGGGTCCACAACTATGGCTACACCTTC. The complete variable domain, with remaining parts taken from reference TRBV11-1 and TRBJ1-2, reads EAEVAQSPRYKITEKSQAVAFWCDPISGHATLYWYRQILGQGPELLVQFQDESVVDDSQLPKDRFSAERLKGVDSTLKIQPAELGDSAMYLCASSPRVHNYGYTFGSGTRLTVV.

This clonotype was recorded a few times. The genes are TRBV14 and TRBJ2-1, with D uncertain. Germline loops: CDR1 SGHDN, CDR2 FVKESK. V shed 3 bases and J shed 1 base, with 10 bases lying between them. The CDR3 is 15 amino acids. CDR3 protein: CASSHGRASYNEQFF. CDR3 DNA sequence: TGTGCCAGCAGCCATGGAAGGGCATCCTACAATGAGCAGTTCTTC.

This clonotype was seen only a few times. This rearrangement joins TRBV7-9 to TRBJ1-3; D is ambiguous. V lost 3 bases and J 8 bases, leaving 8 bases between the germline ends. Germline CDR1 is SEHNR and CDR2 is FQNEAQ (reference sequence). This CDR3 spans 12 amino acids. The CDR3 sequence: CASSFDGHTIYF. Written as DNA, the CDR3 is TGTGCCAGCAGCTTTGACGGGCACACCATATATTTT.

This chain uses TRBV6-8 with TRBJ1-6, with unresolved D. Trimming removed 7 bases at V and 3 bases at J, with 10 bases between. The CDR3 extends over 14 amino acids. The germline CDR1 and CDR2 sequences are MNHGY and SAAAGT. CDR3 sequence (DNA): TGTGCCAGCACGCCCCGGAACTATAATTCACCCCTCCACTTT. Translating gives CASTPRNYNSPLHF.

This chain uses TRBV12-3 or TRBV12-4 with TRBJ1-4; D perhaps matches TRBD1 (6 bases). This CDR3 is 14 amino acids long. The V and J ends lost 4 bases and 8 bases respectively, with 14 bases between them. The CDR3 loop is CASSSRQVEEKLFF. In DNA, the CDR3 is TGTGCCAGCAGTTCCCGACAGGTTGAGGAAAAACTGTTTTTT.

The chain uses TRBV10-3 and TRBJ1-1; D unresolved. The CDR3 spans 14 residues. Deletions cut 4 bases from V and 5 bases from J, with 14 bases between. Germline values: CDR1 ENHRY, CDR2 SYGVKD. The CDR3 nucleotides read TGTGCCATCAGTGGCGGTGTTGGGTTTACTGAAGCTTTCTTT. This codes for CAISGGVGFTEAFF.

The rearrangement joins TRBV5-4 to TRBJ2-1; TRBD1 matches at 12 bases. This CDR3 has 16 residues. J gave up 7 bases and V 3 bases, and 8 bases lay outside the gene matches. The germline V gene encodes CDR1 SGHNT and CDR2 YYREEE (reference sequence). This CDR3 is CASSYTGTGGRNEQFF. CDR3 in DNA: TGTGCCAGCAGCTACACCGGGACAGGGGGCCGGAATGAGCAGTTCTTC.

This clonotype has just a few counts. The gene calls are TRBV6-6 and TRBJ1-2; 8 bases align to TRBD1. The CDR3 is 16 residues long. In germline, CDR1 is MNHNY, CDR2 SVGAGI (reference sequence). V was clipped by 5 bases and J by 8 bases; unmatched bases: 16. The CDR3 DNA sequence: TGTGCCAGCAGTCCGCCGGGGGGACAGGCGGTTGTGGGCTACACCTTC. Encoded protein: CASSPPGGQAVVGYTF.

This clonotype was found once. The gene calls are TRBV18 and TRBJ2-3; D gene ambiguous. The CDR3 spans 16 residues. Trimming stripped 1 base from V and 6 bases from J, with 17 bases between. Germline V gene sequence: CDR1 KGHSH, CDR2 LQKENI. The CDR3: CASSPRPGLGPDTQYF. The CDR3, as DNA: TGTGCCAGCTCACCACGACCGGGTCTAGGCCCGGATACGCAGTATTTT.

V and J are TRBV27 and TRBJ2-5; D remains unclear. The V gene's germline CDR1 is MNHEY and CDR2 SMNVEV (reference sequence). CDR3 length: 15 residues. The V gene lost 3 bases and the J gene lost 3 bases, with 14 bases spanning the gap. As DNA, the CDR3 is TGTGCCAGCAGTTTGGGGTTTGCAAGGAAAGAGACCCAGTACTTC. Translating gives CASSLGFARKETQYF.

This clonotype was detected only a few times. The chain carries TRBV19 and TRBJ1-5, with 10 bases fitting TRBD1. V lost 6 bases to trimming and J lost 0 bases; unmatched junction nucleotides: 5. From germline, CDR1 is LNHDA and CDR2 SQIVND (reference sequence). This CDR3 has 16 amino acids. CDR3 DNA: TGTGCCAGTAGAGACAGGGGGCCGAATAGCAATCAGCCCCAGCATTTT. Translating it yields CASRDRGPNSNQPQHF.

This clonotype showed up just a few times. This chain joins TRBV7-9 and TRBJ1-2, with 8 bases that match TRBD1. This CDR3 region has 18 residues. From germline, CDR1 is SEHNR and CDR2 FQNEAQ (reference sequence). Trimming took 4 bases from V and 3 from J; bases not matched to a gene: 16. In DNA form, the CDR3 reads TGTGCCAGCAGCTGTTGGTGCGCTTTGACAGGGGATTACTATGGCTACACCTTC. Its translation: CASSCWCALTGDYYGYTF.

This clonotype was detected a few times. V and J are TRBV29-1 and TRBJ2-7; 8 bases are a match to TRBD1. Losses at the gene ends were 5 bases for V and 0 bases for J; bases not matched to a gene: 6. Germline V lookup: CDR1 SQVTM, CDR2 ANQGSEA. The CDR3 runs to 14 residues. The CDR3 loop is CSVQDRAFSYEQYF. CDR3 in DNA: TGCAGCGTTCAGGACAGGGCCTTCTCCTACGAGCAGTACTTC.

The chain is built from TRBV4-3 and TRBJ1-4, with D perhaps matching TRBD1 (5 bases). The CDR3 has 13 amino acids. Germline assignment: CDR1 LGHNA and CDR2 YSLEER. V lost 5 bases and J lost 10, with 14 bases in between. For the CDR3, the DNA is TGCGCCAGCAGCTTTCGTGGGCAGGGAAAACTGTTTTTT. It codes for CASSFRGQGKLFF.

This rearrangement joins TRBV7-2 to TRBJ2-2, with D possibly being TRBD1 (5 bases). There are 17 residues in the CDR3. The V end was cut by 2 bases, the J end by 2 bases, with 15 bases between. Germline assignment: CDR1 SGHTA and CDR2 FQGNSA. CDR3 DNA: TGTGCCAGCAGCTTACCCTCCCGGACACATAACACCGGGGAGCTGTTTTTT. It specifies CASSLPSRTHNTGELFF.

The chain couples TRBV4-1 to TRBJ1-1, with 10 nucleotides matching TRBD1. V shed 0 bases and J 6 bases; nucleotides not matched to a gene: 10. CDR3 length: 17 residues. Germline V gives CDR1 MGHRA, CDR2 YSYEKL. CDR3 bases: TGCGCCAGCAGCCAAGAGAGAGGGACAGGGGTACCTCCTGAAGCTTTCTTT. Translating it yields CASSQERGTGVPPEAFF.

The CDR3 here is CASSLTYLGSNTGELFF. DNA for the CDR3: TGTGCCAGCAGCTTAACGTATCTTGGCAGCAACACCGGGGAGCTGTTTTTT. This sequence joins TRBV7-3 and TRBJ2-2; D not resolved. The CDR3 has 17 residues. Germline values: CDR1 SGHTA, CDR2 FQGTGA. The V and J ends lost 0 bases and 2 bases respectively, with 13 bases between them.

This clonotype has just a few counts. The chain combines TRBV6-5 with TRBJ1-1; 9 bases are a match to TRBD1. Germline-derived CDR1 and CDR2 are MNHEY and SVGAGI. V dropped 2 bases and J dropped 6; count of bases not matched to a gene: 13. The CDR3 is 17 amino acids. The CDR3: CASSYGIPGQGLSEAFF. The CDR3 nucleotides are TGTGCCAGCAGTTACGGGATACCGGGACAGGGTTTATCTGAAGCTTTCTTT.

The chain couples TRBV12-5 to TRBJ1-2; 7 positions match TRBD1. CDR1 LGHNT and CDR2 FRNRAP come from the germline V gene. J lost 6 bases, V lost 1 base, and 2 bases had no gene match. The CDR3 runs 13 residues. CDR3 sequence reads: CASGLGTGDGYTF. In nucleotides, the CDR3 is TGTGCTAGTGGTTTGGGGACAGGCGATGGCTACACCTTC.

V gene TRBV12-3 or TRBV12-4 combines with J gene TRBJ2-3, with D possibly matching TRBD1 (5 bases). This CDR3 has 15 residues. Trimming removed 6 bases at V and 2 bases at J, with 15 bases between. This CDR3 is CASSSTVFYTDTQYF. Written as DNA, the CDR3 is TGTGCCAGCAGCTCGACAGTCTTCTACACAGATACGCAGTATTTT.

The chain carries TRBV11-2 and TRBJ2-3; unclear D gene. V was pared by 1 base and J by 0 bases, with 8 bases between. The germline V gene has CDR1 SGHAT and CDR2 FQNNGV. The CDR3 has 15 amino acids. DNA of the CDR3: TGTGCCAGCAGCTTAGCCTGGCGGAGCACAGATACGCAGTATTTT. Its protein product is CASSLAWRSTDTQYF.

This CDR3 is CASSLSTLGQGASETQYF. The DNA of the CDR3 is TGTGCCAGCAGTTTATCAACCCTAGGACAGGGGGCTTCGGAGACCCAGTACTTC. The chain combines TRBV27 with TRBJ2-5; 11 nucleotides match TRBD1. The CDR3 consists of 18 residues. J gave up 5 bases and V 0 bases, and 11 bases lay outside the gene matches. From germline, CDR1 is MNHEY and CDR2 SMNVEV (reference sequence).

The rearrangement links TRBV28 to TRBJ2-2; 13 bases are a match to TRBD2. Unmatched junction bases numbered 7, after V lost 3 bases and J lost 3 bases. The CDR3 runs to 18 residues. Germline-derived CDR1 and CDR2 are MDHEN and SYDVKM. The chain's CDR3 is CASSFSGLAGIYTGELFF. Written as DNA, the CDR3 is TGTGCCAGCAGTTTCTCGGGACTAGCGGGGATATACACCGGGGAGCTGTTTTTT. The full variable domain, in which reference TRBV28 and TRBJ2-2 provide the parts outside the CDR3, is DVKVTQSSRYLVKRTGEKVFLECVQDMDHENMFWYRQDPGLGLRLIYFSYDVKMKEKGDIPEGYSVSREKKERFSLILESASTNQTSMYLCASSFSGLAGIYTGELFFGEGSRLTVL.

The table lists this clonotype with many counts. This rearrangement joins TRBV7-6 to TRBJ2-5; D gene unclear. CDR3 length: 14 residues. CDR1 and CDR2 (germline): SGHVS, FNYEAQ. V gave up 5 bases and J gave up 1 base, with 11 bases separating them. The CDR3: CASSANDIQETQYF. The CDR3 bases are TGTGCCAGCAGCGCAAATGACATCCAAGAGACCCAGTACTTC.

The sample holds a few counts of this clonotype. The rearrangement links TRBV3-1 to TRBJ1-1; 7 bases are a match to TRBD1. CDR3 size: 15 residues. The V gene end was trimmed by 4 bases and the J gene end by 1 base; junction bases not matched to a gene: 6. Germline assignment: CDR1 LGHDT and CDR2 YNNKEL (reference sequence). The CDR3 region is CASSPNDRENTEAFF. The CDR3 DNA reads TGTGCCAGCAGCCCTAATGACAGGGAGAACACTGAAGCTTTCTTT.